One sample yielded the 13 T cell receptor beta chains listed below, sequenced in a study of blood T cell repertoires in COVID-19. TCRdb's table, derived via immunoSEQ multiplex PCR, lists solely in-frame clones and lacks some. The sample has some 350,000 clones, around nine tenths seen once. Material: peripheral blood. The receptors were sampled from a woman under 30 who had recovered from COVID-19.

CDR3 sequence: CASSPDRFAGNEQFF. The CDR3 DNA sequence: TGTGCCAGCTCACCAGACAGGTTTGCTGGCAATGAGCAGTTCTTC. The V call is TRBV18, the J call TRBJ2-1; a possible D gene is TRBD1 (6 bases). Trimming left V 2 bases short and J 6 bases short, with 14 bases between. The V gene's germline CDR1 is KGHSH and CDR2 LQKENI. The CDR3 consists of 15 residues. The variable domain in full, completed from reference TRBV18 and TRBJ2-1, reads NAGVMQNPRHLVRRRGQEARLRCSPMKGHSHVYWYRQLPEEGLKFMVYLQKENIIDESGMPKERFSAEFPKEGPSILRIQQVVRGDSAAYFCASSPDRFAGNEQFFGPGTRLTVL.

The V gene is TRBV6-2 or TRBV6-3, the J gene TRBJ2-7, with 9 bases lining up with TRBD1. Germline values: CDR1 MNHEY, CDR2 SVGEGT. This CDR3 spans 15 amino acids. J was trimmed by 4 bases and V by 0 bases; bases with no gene match: 4. CDR3 DNA: TGTGCCAGCAGTTACTCGGAGACAGGGGGATACGAGCAGTACGTC. Its protein product is CASSYSETGGYEQYV.

The count of this clone is one. The chain joins TRBV2 to TRBJ2-7; 8 nucleotides line up with TRBD2. This CDR3 region has 16 residues. Germline trimming cut 3 bases from V and 6 bases from J; bases unmatched to any gene: 13. Germline V gives CDR1 SNHLY, CDR2 FYNNEI. CDR3 residues: CASSDYLSGGPGEQYV. The CDR3 nucleotides read TGTGCCAGCAGTGATTATTTGTCGGGAGGGCCGGGCGAGCAGTACGTC.

J is TRBJ1-5 and V is TRBV19; 7 bases map to TRBD1. This CDR3 comprises 14 residues. After removal of 5 bases from V and 6 bases from J, the junction contained 7 bases not matched to a gene. Per germline, CDR1 LNHDA and CDR2 SQIVND (reference sequence). The CDR3 DNA follows: TGTGCCAGTAGTCCAGACAGGGTACGTCAGCCCCAGCATTTT. Encoded protein: CASSPDRVRQPQHF.

V usage is TRBV28 and J usage is TRBJ1-2, with 7 bases aligning to TRBD1. The J segment lost 2 bases and the V segment lost 6 bases, leaving 9 bases of the junction unmatched. CDR3 length: 15 amino acids. Germline V lookup: CDR1 MDHEN, CDR2 SYDVKM. CDR3 in DNA: TGTGCCAGCAGCTTAGGGACAGCGGGCAACTATGGCTACACCTTC. It translates to CASSLGTAGNYGYTF.

The chain recombines TRBV11-2 with TRBJ2-7; D is possibly TRBD1 (5 bases). This CDR3 has 14 residues. The V gene's germline CDR1 is SGHAT and CDR2 FQNNGV. V was pared by 5 bases and J by 2 bases, with 13 bases between. The CDR3 DNA sequence: TGTGCCAGCAGCCCCCTGGCAGGGCCCTACGAGCAGTACGTC. It translates to CASSPLAGPYEQYV.

The chain links TRBV29-1 to TRBJ2-2; possibly TRBD2 for D (5 bases). Trimming left V 7 bases short and J 4 bases short, with 13 bases between. CDR1 is SQVTM, CDR2 ANQGSEA, per germline. The CDR3 has 13 residues. The CDR3: CSADTTSTGELFF. DNA of the CDR3: TGCAGCGCTGACACCACTAGCACCGGGGAGCTGTTTTTT.

The chain employs TRBV4-1 and TRBJ2-2; 7 bases are shared with TRBD2. The length of the CDR3 is 17 residues. CDR1 and CDR2 (germline): MGHRA, YSYEKL. After removal of 1 base from V and 5 bases from J, the junction contained 10 bases not matched to a gene. The CDR3 sequence: CASSQVVAGVGTGELFF. The DNA for the CDR3 is TGCGCCAGCAGCCAAGTGGTTGCGGGAGTAGGGACCGGGGAGCTGTTTTTT.

V gene TRBV11-2 combines with J gene TRBJ1-2, with D unresolved. Germline assignment: CDR1 SGHAT and CDR2 FQNNGV. V lost 1 base and J lost 8, with 14 bases in between. CDR3 length: 14 residues. CDR3 loop: CASSLGWAGRGYTF. The CDR3 DNA reads as TGTGCCAGCAGCTTAGGCTGGGCGGGTAGGGGCTACACCTTC. Full variable domain (remainder filled in from reference TRBV11-2 and TRBJ1-2): EAGVAQSPRYKIIEKRQSVAFWCNPISGHATLYWYQQILGQGPKLLIQFQNNGVVDDSQLPKDRFSAERLKGVDSTLKIQPAKLEDSAVYLCASSLGWAGRGYTFGSGTRLTVV.

The chain links TRBV30 to TRBJ1-2, with a weak D call TRBD1 (5 bases). CDR1 is GTSNPN and CDR2 is SVGIG in the germline V gene (reference sequence). The CDR3 spans 13 residues. V dropped 1 base and J dropped 4 bases, with 10 bases sitting between them. The CDR3 DNA is TGTGCCTGGAGTGGAACAGGCCTCTATGGCTACACCTTC. Amino acids: CAWSGTGLYGYTF. Combining the CDR3 with reference TRBV30 and TRBJ1-2 gives the whole variable domain SQTIHQWPATLVQPVGSPLSLECTVEGTSNPNLYWYRQAAGRGLQLLFYSVGIGQISSEVPQNLSASRPQDRQFILSSKKLLLSDSGFYLCAWSGTGLYGYTFGSGTRLTVV.

The chain couples TRBV30 to TRBJ2-6, with D perhaps matching TRBD1 (6 bases). Per the germline V gene, CDR1 is GTSNPN and CDR2 is SVGIG (reference sequence). The CDR3 is 17 residues long. V was clipped by 3 bases and J by 3 bases, with 18 bases between them. CDR3 DNA: TGTGCCTGGAGCAGGGACATAGGGGCGCTTGGGGCCAACGTCCTGACTTTC. It encodes CAWSRDIGALGANVLTF.

The chain combines TRBV21-1 with TRBJ2-1; the D call in the table, TRBD1, was not verified against the DNA. TRBV21-1 is a documented pseudogene. This CDR3 is 17 amino acids long. CDR3 in amino acids: CASSNRGQELEDNEQFF. The CDR3 DNA reads as TGTGCCAGCAGCAATAGGGGGCAGGAGCTGGAAGACAATGAGCAGTTCTTC.

V is TRBV4-3 and J is TRBJ1-3; tentative D call: TRBD1 (5 bases). This CDR3 region has 16 residues. CDR1 is LGHNA and CDR2 is YSLEER in the germline V gene. Trimming stripped 4 bases from V and 0 bases from J, with 13 bases between. CDR3 residues: CASSLSRVLSGNTIYF. DNA for the CDR3: TGCGCCAGCAGCCTGAGCAGGGTCCTCTCTGGAAACACCATATATTTT.